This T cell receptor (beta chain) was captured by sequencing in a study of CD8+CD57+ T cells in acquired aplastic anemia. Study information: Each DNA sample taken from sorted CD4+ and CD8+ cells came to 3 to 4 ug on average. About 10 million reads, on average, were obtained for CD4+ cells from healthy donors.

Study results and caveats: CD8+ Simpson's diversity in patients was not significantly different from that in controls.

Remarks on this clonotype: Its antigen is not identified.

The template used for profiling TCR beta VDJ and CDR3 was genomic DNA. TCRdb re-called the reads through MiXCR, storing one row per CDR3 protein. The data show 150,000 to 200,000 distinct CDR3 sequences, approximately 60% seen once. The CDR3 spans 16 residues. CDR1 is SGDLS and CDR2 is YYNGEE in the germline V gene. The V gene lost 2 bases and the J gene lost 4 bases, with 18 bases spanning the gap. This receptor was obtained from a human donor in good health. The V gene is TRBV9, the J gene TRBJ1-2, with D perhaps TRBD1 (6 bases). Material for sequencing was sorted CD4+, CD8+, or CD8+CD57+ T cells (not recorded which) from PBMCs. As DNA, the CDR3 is TGTGCCAGCAGCGTGGGGGCGGTACAGGGTGGCTATGGCTACACCTTC. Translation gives CASSVGAVQGGYGYTF.